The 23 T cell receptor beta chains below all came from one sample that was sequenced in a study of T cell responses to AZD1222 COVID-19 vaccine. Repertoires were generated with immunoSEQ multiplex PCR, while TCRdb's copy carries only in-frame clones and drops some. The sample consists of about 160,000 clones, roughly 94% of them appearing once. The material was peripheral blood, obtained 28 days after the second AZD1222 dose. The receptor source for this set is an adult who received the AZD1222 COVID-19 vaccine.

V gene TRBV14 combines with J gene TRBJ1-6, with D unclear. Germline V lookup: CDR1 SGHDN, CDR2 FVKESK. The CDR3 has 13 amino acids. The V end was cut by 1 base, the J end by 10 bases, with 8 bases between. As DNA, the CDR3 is TGTGCCAGCAGCCAAGTAGCCGGGTCACCCCTCCACTTT. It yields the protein CASSQVAGSPLHF.

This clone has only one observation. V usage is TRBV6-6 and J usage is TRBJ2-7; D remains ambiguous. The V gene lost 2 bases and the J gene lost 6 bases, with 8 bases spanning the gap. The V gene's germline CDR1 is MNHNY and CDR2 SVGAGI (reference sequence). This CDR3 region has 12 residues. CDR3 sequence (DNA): TGTGCCAGCAGTTACGGCAGGTCCGAGCAGTACTTC. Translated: CASSYGRSEQYF.

The CDR3, as DNA: TGCGCCAGCAGCCAACCTTACAGGGGGCTCGGCTATGGCTACACCTTC. Residues: CASSQPYRGLGYGYTF. The chain recombines TRBV4-1 with TRBJ1-2; 9 bases align to TRBD1. V was pared by 2 bases and J by 4 bases, with 8 bases of the junction left unmatched. The V gene's germline CDR1 is MGHRA and CDR2 YSYEKL. The CDR3 contains 16 residues.

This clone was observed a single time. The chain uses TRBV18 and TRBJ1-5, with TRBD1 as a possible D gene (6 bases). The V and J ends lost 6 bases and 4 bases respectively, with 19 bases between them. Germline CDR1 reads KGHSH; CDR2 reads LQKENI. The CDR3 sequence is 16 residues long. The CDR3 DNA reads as TGTGCCAGCTCCCAGCTACAGGGTGTTCGTAATCAGCCCCAGCATTTT. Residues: CASSQLQGVRNQPQHF. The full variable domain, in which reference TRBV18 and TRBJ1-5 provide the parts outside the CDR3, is NAGVMQNPRHLVRRRGQEARLRCSPMKGHSHVYWYRQLPEEGLKFMVYLQKENIIDESGMPKERFSAEFPKEGPSILRIQQVVRGDSAAYFCASSQLQGVRNQPQHFGDGTRLSIL.

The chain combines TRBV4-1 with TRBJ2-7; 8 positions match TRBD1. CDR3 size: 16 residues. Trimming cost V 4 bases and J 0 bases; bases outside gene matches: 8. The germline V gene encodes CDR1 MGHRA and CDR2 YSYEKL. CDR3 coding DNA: TGCGCCAGCAGCCGGGGGACAGGCCCTAGCTCCTACGAGCAGTACTTC. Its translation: CASSRGTGPSSYEQYF.

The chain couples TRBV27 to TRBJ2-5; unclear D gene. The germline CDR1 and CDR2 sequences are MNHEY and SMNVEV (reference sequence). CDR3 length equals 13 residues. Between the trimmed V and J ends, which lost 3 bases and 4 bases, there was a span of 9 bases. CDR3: CASSFLTGETQYF. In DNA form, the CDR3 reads TGTGCCAGCAGTTTTTTAACGGGAGAGACCCAGTACTTC.

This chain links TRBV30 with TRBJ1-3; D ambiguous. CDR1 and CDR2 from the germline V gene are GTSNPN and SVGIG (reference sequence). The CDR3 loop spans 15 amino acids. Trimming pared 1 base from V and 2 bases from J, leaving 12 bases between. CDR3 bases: TGTGCCTGGAGTGGGCGCTCAGGCCCTGGAAACACCATATATTTT. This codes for CAWSGRSGPGNTIYF.

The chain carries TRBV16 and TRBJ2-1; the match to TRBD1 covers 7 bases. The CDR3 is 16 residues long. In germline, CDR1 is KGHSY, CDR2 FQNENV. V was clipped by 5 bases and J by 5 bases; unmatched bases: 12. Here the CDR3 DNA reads TGTGCCAGCAGCTACCTAAAAGACAGGGCGGACAATGAGCAGTTCTTC. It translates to CASSYLKDRADNEQFF.

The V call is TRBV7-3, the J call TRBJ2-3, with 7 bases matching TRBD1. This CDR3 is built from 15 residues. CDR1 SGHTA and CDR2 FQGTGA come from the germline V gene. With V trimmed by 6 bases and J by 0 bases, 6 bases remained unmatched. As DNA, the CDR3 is TGTGCCAGCAGTGTAGGGGGCTACAGCACAGATACGCAGTATTTT. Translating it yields CASSVGGYSTDTQYF.

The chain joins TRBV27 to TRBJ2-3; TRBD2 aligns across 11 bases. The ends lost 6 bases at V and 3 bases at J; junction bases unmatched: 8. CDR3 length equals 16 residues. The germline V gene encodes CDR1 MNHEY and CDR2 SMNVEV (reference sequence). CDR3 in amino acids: CASRDRLAGKTDTQYF. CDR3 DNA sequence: TGTGCCAGCAGGGACCGACTAGCGGGAAAGACAGATACGCAGTATTTT.

This CDR3 is CATSDLQGQGLKGYTF. The CDR3 DNA reads as TGTGCCACCAGTGATTTGCAAGGACAGGGGCTAAAAGGCTACACCTTC. This chain joins TRBV24-1 and TRBJ1-2; 9 bases are a match to TRBD1. The V gene's germline CDR1 is KGHDR and CDR2 SFDVKD. Trimming took 0 bases from V and 8 from J; bases not matched to a gene: 9. The CDR3 runs to 16 residues.

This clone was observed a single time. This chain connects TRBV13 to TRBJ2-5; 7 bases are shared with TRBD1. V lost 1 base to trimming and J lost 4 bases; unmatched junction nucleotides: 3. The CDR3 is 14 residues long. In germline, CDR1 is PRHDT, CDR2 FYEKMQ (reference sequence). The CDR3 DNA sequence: TGTGCCAGCAGCTTAGTTGCAGGGGGAGAGACCCAGTACTTC. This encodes CASSLVAGGETQYF.

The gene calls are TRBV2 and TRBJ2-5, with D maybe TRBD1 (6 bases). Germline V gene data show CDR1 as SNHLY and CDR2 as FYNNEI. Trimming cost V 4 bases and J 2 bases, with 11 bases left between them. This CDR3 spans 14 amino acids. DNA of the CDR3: TGTGCCAGCAGTGGGACAGAAATACAAGAGACCCAGTACTTC. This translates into CASSGTEIQETQYF. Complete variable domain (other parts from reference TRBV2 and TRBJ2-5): EPEVTQTPSHQVTQMGQEVILRCVPISNHLYFYWYRQILGQKVEFLVSFYNNEISEKSEIFDDQFSVERPDGSNFTLKIRSTKLEDSAMYFCASSGTEIQETQYFGPGTRLLVL.

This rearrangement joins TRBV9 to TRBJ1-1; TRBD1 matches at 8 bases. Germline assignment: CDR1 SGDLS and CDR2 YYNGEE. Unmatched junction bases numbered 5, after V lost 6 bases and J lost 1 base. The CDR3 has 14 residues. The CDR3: CASTETGANTEAFF. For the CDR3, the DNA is TGTGCCAGCACCGAGACAGGGGCGAACACTGAAGCTTTCTTT.

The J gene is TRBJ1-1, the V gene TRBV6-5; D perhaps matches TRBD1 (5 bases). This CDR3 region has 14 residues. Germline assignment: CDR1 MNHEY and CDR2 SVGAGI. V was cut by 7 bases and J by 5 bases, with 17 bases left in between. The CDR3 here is CASTQGQGWTEAFF. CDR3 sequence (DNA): TGTGCCAGCACCCAAGGGCAGGGATGGACTGAAGCTTTCTTT.

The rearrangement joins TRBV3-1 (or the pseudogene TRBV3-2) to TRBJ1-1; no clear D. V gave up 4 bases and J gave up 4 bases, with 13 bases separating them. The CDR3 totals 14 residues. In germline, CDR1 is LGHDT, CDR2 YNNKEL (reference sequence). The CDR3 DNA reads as TGTGCCAGCAGCCTAACAACGAAGGGCACTGAAGCTTTCTTT. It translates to CASSLTTKGTEAFF.

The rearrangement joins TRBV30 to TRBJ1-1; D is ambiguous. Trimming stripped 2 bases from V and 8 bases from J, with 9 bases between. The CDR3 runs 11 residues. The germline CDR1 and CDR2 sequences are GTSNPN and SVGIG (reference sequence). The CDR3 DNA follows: TGTGCCTGGAGTAGGAGCCTAGAAGCTTTCTTT. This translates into CAWSRSLEAFF.

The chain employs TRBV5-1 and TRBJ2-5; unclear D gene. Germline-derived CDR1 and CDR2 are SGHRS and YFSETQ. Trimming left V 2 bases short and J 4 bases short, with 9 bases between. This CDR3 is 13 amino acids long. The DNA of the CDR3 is TGCGCCAGCAGCTTCGAAGCCCCAGAGACCCAGTACTTC. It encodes CASSFEAPETQYF. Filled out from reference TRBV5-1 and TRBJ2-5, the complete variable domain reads KAGVTQTPRYLIKTRGQQVTLSCSPISGHRSVSWYQQTPGQGLQFLFEYFSETQRNKGNFPGRFSGRQFSNSRSEMNVSTLELGDSALYLCASSFEAPETQYFGPGTRLLVL.

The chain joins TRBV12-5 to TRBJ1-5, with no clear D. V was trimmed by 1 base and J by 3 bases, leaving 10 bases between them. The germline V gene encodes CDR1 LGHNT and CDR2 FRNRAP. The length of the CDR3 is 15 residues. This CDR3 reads CASGLGTDNNQPQHF. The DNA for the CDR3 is TGTGCTAGTGGTTTGGGGACGGATAACAATCAGCCCCAGCATTTT.

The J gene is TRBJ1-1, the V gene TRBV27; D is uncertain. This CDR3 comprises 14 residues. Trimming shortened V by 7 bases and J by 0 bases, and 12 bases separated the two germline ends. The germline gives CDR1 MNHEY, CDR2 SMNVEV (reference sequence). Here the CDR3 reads CASMNGPLNTEAFF. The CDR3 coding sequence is TGTGCCAGCATGAATGGGCCGCTGAACACTGAAGCTTTCTTT.

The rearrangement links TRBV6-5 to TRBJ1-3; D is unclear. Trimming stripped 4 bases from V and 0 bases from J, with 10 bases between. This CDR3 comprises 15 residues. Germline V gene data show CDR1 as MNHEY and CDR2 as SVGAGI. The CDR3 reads CASSSLLYSGNTIYF. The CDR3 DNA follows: TGTGCCAGCAGTTCTCTATTATACTCTGGAAACACCATATATTTT.

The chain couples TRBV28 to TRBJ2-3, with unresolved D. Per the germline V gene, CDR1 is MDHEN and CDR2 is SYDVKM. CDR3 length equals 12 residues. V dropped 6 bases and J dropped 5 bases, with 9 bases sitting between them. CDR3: CASSPWGDTQYF. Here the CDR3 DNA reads TGTGCCAGCAGCCCCTGGGGAGATACGCAGTATTTT. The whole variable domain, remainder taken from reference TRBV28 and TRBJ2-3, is DVKVTQSSRYLVKRTGEKVFLECVQDMDHENMFWYRQDPGLGLRLIYFSYDVKMKEKGDIPEGYSVSREKKERFSLILESASTNQTSMYLCASSPWGDTQYFGPGTRLTVL.

The chain's CDR3 is CASSLTANYEQYF. The CDR3 coding sequence is TGTGCCAGCAGCTTAACCGCCAACTACGAGCAGTACTTC. This rearrangement joins TRBV7-8 to TRBJ2-7; D gene ambiguous. Germline CDR1 SGHVS, CDR2 FQNEAQ. The CDR3 totals 13 residues. Trimming pared 2 bases from V and 3 bases from J, leaving 8 bases between.